This T cell receptor beta chain was observed in a study of shared clonotypes between healthy human individuals (dated by TCRdb to about 2020). Looking at the study overall: A couple of women and a few men aged 18 to 49 years were included in the cohort. Per donor, leukapheresis produced somewhere between about 0.85 and 10 billion PBMCs. For each donor, three plates each were used for CD4 naive and CD4 memory, two plates were used for CD8 naive, and one plate was used for CD8 memory. Blood TCR repertoires of roughly five healthy adults were deeply sequenced to estimate repertoire size and the extent of clonotype sharing between individuals. Libraries were prepared and TCR repertoires were sequenced by different laboratories using diverse techniques, in order to increase sequencing depth and limit assay-specific biases. General study outcomes and caveats: Incomplete sequencing was indicated by rarefaction of sorted-subset datasets, despite the large sequencing depth. Across a few donors, 4.5% to 6.5% of naive CD4, approximately 3.5% of naive CD8, approximately 2.5% of memory CD4, and 0.4% to 0.45% of memory CD8 clonotypes were shared. Pairwise subsampling indicated that sequencing depth was expected to affect the degree of clonotype sharing among donors. Sampling was limited to blood, and TCR repertoires in tissue likely differ from TCR repertoires in blood. The small number of donors limited the genetic and exposure-history diversity represented. Higher generation probabilities were observed for clonotypes shared by all four sorted-subset donors than for non-shared clonotypes. Estimated clonotype richness was generally larger for naive than for memory subsets.

CD8 naive samples were obtained by positive selection for CCR7 among CD45RO-negative cells, yielding a CD45RA+CCR7+ population from which TemRA cells were excluded. The donors were healthy, HIV-negative adults who had no recently reported acute infections or vaccinations. Only Caucasian adults living in Nashville, Tennessee, USA were represented among the donors. Blood was obtained by leukapheresis, after which PBMCs were separated by Ficoll-Histopaque density gradient centrifugation and cryopreserved in liquid nitrogen vapor phase. Analytical flow cytometry was used to check the purity and quantity of every magnetically sorted T cell population. Genomic DNA was isolated from each sorted fraction and quantified by UV absorbance on a Nanodrop 2000c. The CDR3 measures 15 amino acids from cysteine to phenylalanine. The only DNA kept is the CDR3, 45 bases in frame from the first base. Trimming removed 8 bases from V and 7 bases from J; the gene matches leave 11 bases unexplained. From the germline V gene, CDR1 is MNHNS and CDR2 is SASEGT.

Using the deep immunoSEQ assay, TCR CDR3 regions were amplified from genomic DNA by multiplex PCR. Extracted genomic DNA from each cell subset was spread evenly across all wells of several immunoSEQ 96-well plates, with each plate serving as a replicate. For sorted subsets, approximately 190 ng genomic DNA, equal to about 30,000 T cell genomes, was loaded into each replicate PCR. Purified libraries were quantified with a Qubit 3.0 fluorometer, sized on a Bioanalyzer 2100, and re-quantified with the KAPA Library Quantification kit. A separate single-read 150-cycle Illumina NextSeq 550 flow cell was used to sequence each immunoSEQ 96-well plate. The study's processing was this. Because only junctional sequences without quality scores were contained in the immunoSEQ output, filtering matching that applied to full-length reads could not be performed. To assign V/J genes and CDR3, sequences were annotated against IMGT germline references using PyIR, a Python wrapper for IgBLAST v1.9. Reads were filtered out if the reads had weak V/J assignments (E-value above 1e-6), no CDR3, stop codons, out-of-frame junctions, or ambiguous translated residues. V3J clonotypes were defined as sequences sharing the same inferred V gene, J gene, and CDR3 amino acid sequence. To compute the percentage overlap between repertoires, the number of shared unique clonotypes was divided by the size of the smaller repertoire. Richness of each repertoire was evaluated using RTK rarefaction, the Chao1 estimator, and Recon v2.1 estimates of unobserved clonotypes. Generation probabilities for all TCRbeta clonotypes obtained by the gDNA method from a handful of donors were computed using OLGA. TCRdb holds this immuneACCESS table with in-frame rearrangements only. Some clones are missing; in checked studies, unresolved V genes explain under half, and the rest has no known cause. D and trimming were read from the DNA, whereas the V and J calls and clone size are those reported in that table. The sample table holds about 800,000 clones, of which just over 95% were seen once. The top ten constitute approximately 0.2% of the sample.

Concerning this clone itself: Its recognized antigen is unknown. Base qualities are missing; no much larger clone stands one base away.

This sequence originates from a man aged 30 to 39 in good health. The V and J segments used are TRBV6-1 and TRBJ2-1; 10 of the junction bases match TRBD1. The sample was naive CD8+ T cells sorted from blood. Read against the paper, the sample's cell subset or site label means: CD45RA+CCR7+. DNA sequence: TGTGCCAGCCTCCCGGGACAGGGGATTTGGAATGAGCAGTTCTTC. It translates to CASLPGQGIWNEQFF.